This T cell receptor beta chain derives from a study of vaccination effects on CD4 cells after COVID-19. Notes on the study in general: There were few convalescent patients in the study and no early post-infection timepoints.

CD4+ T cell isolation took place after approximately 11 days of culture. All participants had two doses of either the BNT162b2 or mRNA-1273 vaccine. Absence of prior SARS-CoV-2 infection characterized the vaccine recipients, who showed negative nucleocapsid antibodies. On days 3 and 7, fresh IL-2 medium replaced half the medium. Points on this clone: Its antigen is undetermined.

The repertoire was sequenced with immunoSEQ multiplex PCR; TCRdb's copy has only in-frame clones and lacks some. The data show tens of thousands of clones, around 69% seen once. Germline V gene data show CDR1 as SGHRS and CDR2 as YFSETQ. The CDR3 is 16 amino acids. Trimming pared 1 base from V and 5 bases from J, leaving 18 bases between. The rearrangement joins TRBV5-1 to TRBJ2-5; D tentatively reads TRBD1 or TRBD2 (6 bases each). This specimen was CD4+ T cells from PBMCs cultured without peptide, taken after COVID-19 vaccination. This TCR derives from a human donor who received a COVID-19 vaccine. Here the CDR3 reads CASSLTAMGGRETQYF. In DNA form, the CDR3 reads TGCGCCAGCAGCTTGACGGCCATGGGGGGCCGGGAGACCCAGTACTTC.